This entry concerns a single T cell receptor beta chain. Antigen unknown. Germline V CDR1 and CDR2: SQVTM, ANQGSEA. The CDR3 consists of 15 residues. V was cut by 3 bases and J by 3 bases, with 16 bases left in between. These data originate in a study of shared clonotypes between healthy human individuals. Findings of the study overall: Rarefaction demonstrated incomplete sorted-subset sequencing despite large depth. Non-shared clonotypes had lower generation probabilities than clonotypes shared by all four sorted-subset donors.

Several immunoSEQ plates received, in even portions, the genomic DNA of each subset. The DNA input per sorted-subset replicate PCR was 150 to 200 ng, corresponding to around 28,000 T cell genomes. The protocol was immunoSEQ multiplex PCR, while the TCRdb copy is restricted to in-frame clones and leaves out a portion. This sample carries fewer than 2.5 million clones, more than 85% of them seen once, and the ten largest clones take roughly 0.39%. The sequenced material came from naive CD4+ T cells from PBMCs. Documented subset: CD45RA+ positively selected. The sequence derives from a man younger than 35 in good health. Some clones in this sample may be carry-over from other donors' samples. The J gene is TRBJ2-3, the V gene TRBV29-1; a possible D gene is TRBD2 (7 bases). DNA for the CDR3: TGCAGCGTTGATACTGACGGGGGGCGAACAGATACGCAGTATTTT. Its translation: CSVDTDGGRTDTQYF.